Below, one T cell receptor beta chain is given with its context. This record belongs to a study of blood T cell repertoires in COVID-19. Across the whole study: Samples representing acute and convalescent COVID-19 were sourced from the United States, Italy and Spain. PBMCs, B-cell-depleted T cells, or T cells provided the cDNA or gDNA that made up the material.

Germline CDR1 and CDR2: MDHEN and SYDVKM. The CDR3 is made up of 16 amino acids. Trimming took 6 bases from V and 3 from J; bases not matched to a gene: 12. Source study methods: Researchers report that nucleated cell counts were estimated from reference gene primer amplification. TCRdb's table, derived via immunoSEQ multiplex PCR, lists solely in-frame clones and lacks some. V, J and clone size derive from that table, while D and trimming were established from the DNA sequence. The sample shows 110,000 or so clones, around 89% of them seen only once. Sample: peripheral blood. The receptor was derived from a man in his 70s with active or convalescent COVID-19. The rearrangement links TRBV28 to TRBJ2-7, with 9 bases lining up with TRBD2. The CDR3 region is CASRSPGSGSVYEQYF. CDR3 nucleotide sequence: TGTGCCAGCAGAAGCCCCGGTAGCGGGAGTGTCTACGAGCAGTACTTC.